Sequencing of this TCR beta chain was carried out in a study of human T cells and chemical hapten exposure. Looking at the study overall: Enrolled patients were predominantly female and had alopecia areata, totalis or universalis.

This clonotype has only a few counts. Within the library, unique molecular identifiers were attached to each individual cDNA molecule. TCRdb reprocessed the RACE reads with MiXCR, giving one entry per CDR3 protein. The data hold 95,000 to 150,000 distinct CDR3 sequences, with approximately 14% observed a single time. The time point denotes: patch test 1, 2 weeks after DPC sensitization. Treatment meaning: therapeutic diphenylcyclopropenone sensitization with weekly scalp DPC. The CDR3 totals 16 residues. CDR1 is KGHSH, CDR2 LQKENI, per germline. Trimming left V 3 bases short and J 2 bases short, with 14 bases between.

The V and J genes are TRBV18 and TRBJ2-1; perhaps TRBD2 as D (5 bases). Sequencing used whole blood, obtained in connection with sensitization to the hapten diphenylcyclopropenone (DPC). The TCR comes from a man younger than 35 with alopecia areata. Some clones in this sample may be carry-over from other donors' samples. For the CDR3, the DNA is TGTGCCAGCTCACCGCCCCGGACGGGGACCTACAATGAGCAGTTCTTC. It yields the protein CASSPPRTGTYNEQFF. Complete variable domain (other parts from reference TRBV18 and TRBJ2-1): NAGVMQNPRHLVRRRGQEARLRCSPMKGHSHVYWYRQLPEEGLKFMVYLQKENIIDESGMPKERFSAEFPKEGPSILRIQQVVRGDSAAYFCASSPPRTGTYNEQFFGPGTRLTVL.